Each of the 29 T cell receptor beta chains below was sequenced from the same sample in a study of blood T cells in healthy people across ages. Using a J-beta primer mix together with a sample-barcoded 5' primer, a second PCR was run for roughly 7 to 11 cycles. TCRdb fed the 5' RACE reads into MiXCR, producing one record per CDR3 protein. Here the sample spans about 780,000 distinct CDR3 sequences, 46% being singletons. The source material was blood. These receptors all come from a man older than 75 in good health.

This clonotype was seen only a few times. This chain connects TRBV28 to TRBJ2-1, with 9 bases aligning to TRBD1. Germline V gene lookup returns CDR1 MDHEN and CDR2 SYDVKM. This CDR3 has 16 residues. V shed 5 bases, J shed 6 bases, and the junction held 11 bases outside the gene matches. DNA for the CDR3: TGTGCCAGCAGTCTGCCCGGGACAGGGAAAGGCAATGAGCAGTTCTTC. Its protein product is CASSLPGTGKGNEQFF.

J is TRBJ2-1 and V is TRBV7-2; perhaps TRBD2 as D (5 bases). The CDR3 covers 15 residues. The V end lost 5 bases, the J end lost 4 bases, and 15 bases lay between the germline ends. In germline, CDR1 is SGHTA, CDR2 FQGNSA. As DNA, the CDR3 is TGTGCCAGCAGCCCTGGAGCTAGCAGATACAATGAGCAGTTCTTC. Amino acid sequence: CASSPGASRYNEQFF. The whole variable domain, remainder taken from reference TRBV7-2 and TRBJ2-1, is GAGVSQSPSNKVTEKGKDVELRCDPISGHTALYWYRQSLGQGLEFLIYFQGNSAPDKSGLPSDRFSAERTGGSVSTLTIQRTQQEDSAVYLCASSPGASRYNEQFFGPGTRLTVL.

This clonotype was detected only a few times. V usage is TRBV24-1 and J usage is TRBJ2-1, with TRBD2 matching over 9 bases. With V trimmed by 9 bases and J by 6 bases, 5 bases remained unmatched. Germline V CDR1 and CDR2: KGHDR, SFDVKD. The CDR3 runs 13 residues. In nucleotides, the CDR3 is TGTGCCACCTCGATAGCGGGAGTCAATGAGCAGTTCTTC. The encoded protein is CATSIAGVNEQFF.

The chain combines TRBV7-3 with TRBJ2-3; D uncertain. Per germline, CDR1 SGHTA and CDR2 FQGTGA. Trimming cost V 5 bases and J 4 bases, with 10 bases left between them. CDR3 length: 13 amino acids. In DNA, the CDR3 is TGTGCCAGCAGCGGAGCCTTCGCAGATACGCAGTATTTT. This codes for CASSGAFADTQYF.

This clonotype was detected many times. The J gene is TRBJ2-1, the V gene TRBV15, with a tentative D call TRBD2 (5 bases). Germline V gene data show CDR1 as LNHNV and CDR2 as YYDKDF (reference sequence). V gave up 6 bases and J gave up 9 bases, with 15 bases separating them. The CDR3 sequence is 13 residues long. CDR3 nucleotides: TGTGCCACCAGAGAAACTAGTTTAGGTGAGCAGTTCTTC. Amino acids: CATRETSLGEQFF.

This clonotype was observed many times. The gene calls are TRBV12-3 or TRBV12-4 and TRBJ2-1; 9 bases align to TRBD2. The CDR3 has 14 amino acids. The V gene end was trimmed by 4 bases and the J gene end by 7 bases; junction bases not matched to a gene: 5. In DNA form, the CDR3 reads TGTGCCAGCAGTTCCGGGACTAGCATAAATGAGCAGTTCTTC. Translating gives CASSSGTSINEQFF.

The chain has TRBV4-3 and TRBJ2-7, with TRBD2 matching over 10 bases. The V gene's germline CDR1 is LGHNA and CDR2 YSLEER. The V and J ends lost 3 bases and 3 bases, in that order; junction bases with no gene match: 5. The CDR3 runs 15 residues. CDR3 region: CASSHGTSVNYEQYF. The CDR3 DNA sequence: TGCGCCAGCAGCCACGGGACTAGCGTCAACTACGAGCAGTACTTC.

This clonotype was picked up many times. The CDR3 DNA reads TGTGCCAGCAGCTTACAGGGGTACTATGGCTACACCTTC. This gives the protein CASSLQGYYGYTF. The rearrangement joins TRBV7-3 to TRBJ1-2; the D gene is possibly TRBD1 (6 bases). V lost 2 bases and J lost 3, with 7 bases in between. CDR1 and CDR2 from the germline V gene are SGHTA and FQGTGA. This CDR3 spans 13 amino acids.

V is TRBV7-3 and J is TRBJ2-3; 14 nucleotides agree with TRBD2. CDR3 length: 16 residues. The junction had 4 bases not matched to a gene; V was cut back by 3 bases and J by 5 bases. Germline lookup yields CDR1 SGHTA and CDR2 FQGTGA. CDR3 region: CASSLTGLAGVDTQYF. CDR3 bases: TGTGCCAGCAGCTTGACGGGACTAGCGGGAGTAGATACGCAGTATTTT.

The chain couples TRBV5-5 to TRBJ2-3; 9 bases are shared with TRBD2. The V gene end was trimmed by 2 bases and the J gene end by 0 bases; junction bases not matched to a gene: 4. This CDR3 has 16 amino acids. Germline lookup yields CDR1 SGHKS and CDR2 YYEKEE (reference sequence). The CDR3 protein is CASSFATSGSTDTQYF. CDR3 bases: TGTGCCAGCAGCTTCGCGACTAGCGGAAGCACAGATACGCAGTATTTT.

The chain is built from TRBV5-1 and TRBJ1-1; perhaps TRBD1 as D (6 bases). V gave up 2 bases and J gave up 0 bases, with 11 bases separating them. Per germline, CDR1 SGHRS and CDR2 YFSETQ. The CDR3 is 15 amino acids. The CDR3 is CASSLQGFMNTEAFF. CDR3 sequence (DNA): TGCGCCAGCAGCTTACAGGGATTCATGAACACTGAAGCTTTCTTT.

The rearrangement links TRBV9 to TRBJ2-5; TRBD2 might be the D (6 bases). V dropped 0 bases and J dropped 2 bases, with 8 bases sitting between them. The CDR3 sequence is 14 residues long. Germline V gene lookup returns CDR1 SGDLS and CDR2 YYNGEE. The CDR3 loop is CASSVESGQETQYF. CDR3 coding DNA: TGTGCCAGCAGCGTAGAAAGCGGGCAAGAGACCCAGTACTTC.

The chain is built from TRBV18 and TRBJ1-1; D remains unclear. Germline CDR1 is KGHSH and CDR2 is LQKENI. The CDR3 length is 14 residues. Deletions cut 1 base from V and 1 base from J, with 7 bases between. The DNA for the CDR3 is TGTGCCAGCTCACCACAGGGAGAGAACACTGAAGCTTTCTTT. This sequence encodes CASSPQGENTEAFF.

This clonotype has just a few counts. J is TRBJ2-5 and V is TRBV7-6; D remains unclear. This CDR3 comprises 13 residues. The V end lost 2 bases, the J end lost 5 bases, and 9 bases lay between the germline ends. CDR1 and CDR2 (germline): SGHVS, FNYEAQ. The CDR3 loop is CASSLLFSETQYF. CDR3 in DNA: TGTGCCAGCAGCTTACTATTTAGTGAGACCCAGTACTTC.

In this sample, this clonotype turned up many times. V usage is TRBV7-2 and J usage is TRBJ2-1, with D possibly being TRBD2 (5 bases). This CDR3 spans 18 amino acids. V was pared by 4 bases and J by 4 bases, with 23 bases between. Germline CDR1 and CDR2: SGHTA and FQGNSA. The CDR3 spells CASSSRTWTALGYNEQFF. CDR3 nucleotide sequence: TGTGCCAGCAGCTCGAGGACTTGGACGGCCCTGGGGTACAATGAGCAGTTCTTC.

This clonotype was seen only a few times. The V and J genes are TRBV24-1 and TRBJ2-7; 8 nucleotides align to TRBD2. The CDR3 is 15 amino acids. The trim removed 3 bases at V and 2 bases at J, leaving 5 bases unmatched. CDR1 KGHDR and CDR2 SFDVKD come from the germline V gene. The CDR3, as DNA: TGTGCCACCAGTGATCCGGGACTAGGTACCTACGAGCAGTACTTC. The encoded protein is CATSDPGLGTYEQYF.

This chain joins TRBV11-3 and TRBJ2-3; possibly TRBD1 for D (6 bases). This CDR3 contains 16 residues. V shed 6 bases and J shed 1 base, with 17 bases lying between them. Germline V lookup: CDR1 SGHNT, CDR2 YENEEA. CDR3 residues: CASRGASDIRTDTQYF. The CDR3, as DNA: TGTGCCAGCAGGGGGGCTAGTGATATCCGCACAGATACGCAGTATTTT. Full variable domain (outside the CDR3, taken from reference TRBV11-3 and TRBJ2-3): EAGVVQSPRYKIIEKKQPVAFWCNPISGHNTLYWYLQNLGQGPELLIRYENEEAVDDSQLPKDRFSAERLKGVDSTLKIQPAELGDSAVYLCASRGASDIRTDTQYFGPGTRLTVL.

This clonotype was seen only a few times. CDR3 protein: CASSFLGGRTDTQYF. Here the CDR3 DNA reads TGTGCCAGCAGTTTCCTTGGCGGACGCACAGATACGCAGTATTTT. This chain uses TRBV12-3 or TRBV12-4 with TRBJ2-3; no reliable D call. This CDR3 comprises 15 residues. V lost 3 bases to trimming and J lost 1 base, with 11 bases between them.

The chain joins TRBV2 to TRBJ2-5, with TRBD2 identical over 8 bases. The trim removed 8 bases at V and 2 bases at J, leaving 4 bases unmatched. This CDR3 is 13 amino acids long. CDR1 is SNHLY and CDR2 is FYNNEI in the germline V gene. In DNA form, the CDR3 reads TGTGCCAGCTCGACTAGCGTGCAAGAGACCCAGTACTTC. It is translated as CASSTSVQETQYF.

The CDR3 protein is CASSEQQETDTQYF. As DNA, the CDR3 is TGTGCCAGCTCGGAACAGCAAGAGACAGATACGCAGTATTTT. The chain uses TRBV18 and TRBJ2-3; D remains unclear. Trimming took off 6 bases at V and 3 bases at J, with 13 bases between the two ends. The germline CDR1 and CDR2 sequences are KGHSH and LQKENI. CDR3 length equals 14 residues. Full variable domain (remainder filled in from reference TRBV18 and TRBJ2-3): NAGVMQNPRHLVRRRGQEARLRCSPMKGHSHVYWYRQLPEEGLKFMVYLQKENIIDESGMPKERFSAEFPKEGPSILRIQQVVRGDSAAYFCASSEQQETDTQYFGPGTRLTVL.

The chain combines TRBV6-2 or TRBV6-3 with TRBJ2-6; D is uncertain. Trimming removed 4 bases at V and 0 bases at J, with 10 bases between. This CDR3 contains 16 residues. Germline V gives CDR1 MNHEY, CDR2 SVGEGT. The CDR3 region is CASSCSWHSGANVLTF. The CDR3 bases are TGTGCCAGCAGTTGCTCGTGGCACTCTGGGGCCAACGTCCTGACTTTC.

This chain uses TRBV4-3 with TRBJ2-5; the match to TRBD2 covers 11 bases. V lost 6 bases, J lost 0 bases, and 6 bases stayed unmatched. CDR3 size: 16 residues. CDR1 and CDR2 from the germline V gene are LGHNA and YSLEER. CDR3 in amino acids: CASSRSSGGHQETQYF. DNA for the CDR3: TGCGCCAGCAGTCGTTCTAGCGGGGGGCACCAAGAGACCCAGTACTTC.

The chain joins TRBV7-9 to TRBJ2-1; a weak D match, TRBD2 (5 bases). V was pared by 3 bases and J by 3 bases, with 9 bases between. The length of the CDR3 is 14 residues. In germline, CDR1 is SEHNR, CDR2 FQNEAQ (reference sequence). The DNA of the CDR3 is TGTGCCAGCAGCTTGGACTTGATCTACAATGAGCAGTTCTTC. It codes for CASSLDLIYNEQFF.

This clonotype was observed a handful of times. This chain uses TRBV6-1 with TRBJ2-5; a possible D gene is TRBD1 (6 bases). The V gene lost 4 bases and the J gene lost 1 base, with 10 bases spanning the gap. The CDR3 contains 14 residues. Germline CDR1 MNHNS, CDR2 SASEGT. The CDR3 DNA reads as TGTGCCAGCAGTGCTTGGACAGCCCAAGAGACCCAGTACTTC. It codes for CASSAWTAQETQYF.

The genes are TRBV18 and TRBJ2-7; 9 nucleotides match TRBD2. This CDR3 comprises 14 residues. Germline-derived CDR1 and CDR2 are KGHSH and LQKENI. J lost 1 base, V lost 7 bases, and 5 bases had no gene match. CDR3 coding DNA: TGTGCCAGCTTTCCTAGCGGGAATTCCTACGAGCAGTACTTC. Encoded protein: CASFPSGNSYEQYF.

This chain connects TRBV11-3 to TRBJ2-3, with D perhaps assigned TRBD1 or TRBD2 (5 bases each). This CDR3 is built from 14 residues. V lost 5 bases and J 4 bases, leaving 13 bases between the germline ends. CDR1 is SGHNT and CDR2 is YENEEA in the germline V gene. The CDR3 loop is CASSPVGDPDTQYF. CDR3 coding DNA: TGTGCCAGCAGCCCCGTGGGGGATCCAGATACGCAGTATTTT.

The chain couples TRBV7-9 to TRBJ2-6, with 7 bases fitting TRBD2. CDR3 length: 19 amino acids. V lost 5 bases and J lost 0; bases outside the gene matches: 13. Looked up from germline, CDR1 is SEHNR and CDR2 is FQNEAQ (reference sequence). The CDR3: CASSLLGLADFSGANVLTF. CDR3 DNA sequence: TGTGCCAGCAGCCTATTGGGGCTAGCGGATTTCTCTGGGGCCAACGTCCTGACTTTC.

The CDR3 DNA reads as TGCAGCGGGGATCCGACAGGGGGGGCGGAGACCCAGTTCTTC. Translated: CSGDPTGGAETQFF. The chain employs TRBV29-1 and TRBJ2-1; 9 positions match TRBD1. From germline, CDR1 is SQVTM and CDR2 ANQGSEA. V dropped 7 bases and J dropped 13; count of bases not matched to a gene: 17. CDR3 length: 14 residues.

The chain recombines TRBV6-2 or TRBV6-3 with TRBJ2-3, with D perhaps assigned TRBD1 or TRBD2 (5 bases each). The CDR3 covers 17 residues. Germline lookup yields CDR1 MNHEY and CDR2 SVGEGT. V was clipped by 6 bases and J by 6 bases, with 25 bases between them. CDR3 sequence reads: CASSPVQGPRGADTQYF. The CDR3 nucleotides read TGTGCCAGCAGCCCCGTTCAGGGACCCCGAGGGGCGGATACGCAGTATTTT.